The clone carrying this TCR beta chain occurred once. This entry comes from a study of blood T cell repertoires in COVID-19. About the research overall: Collection of acute and convalescent COVID-19 samples took place in the United States, Italy and Spain.

Assignments of participants to cohorts depended upon their own reported clinical history. Generated by immunoSEQ multiplex PCR, the TCRdb table keeps only in-frame clones and is missing some. This table holds over 200,000 clones, about 85% found once. The sequence was collected from a man aged 35 to 55 who had recovered from COVID-19. Material for sequencing was PBMCs or T cells enriched from blood (not recorded which).

CDR3 nucleotides: TGTGCCAGCAGTTTGGCTCTAGCGGGGGCTACCGGGGAGCTGTTTTTT. Amino acids: CASSLALAGATGELFF. The J gene is TRBJ2-2, the V gene TRBV6-2 or TRBV6-3; TRBD2 matches 10 bases. This CDR3 region has 16 residues. Germline V gives CDR1 MNHEY, CDR2 SVGEGT. Trimming at V came to 4 bases and at J to 5 bases, leaving 7 bases not matched to a gene.